The sequence of this TCR beta chain was determined in a study of T cell repertoires in cytomegalovirus infection. Concerning this clonotype: Its antigen is currently unknown.

Germline CDR1 is MNHEY and CDR2 is SMNVEV (reference sequence). The CDR3 loop spans 13 amino acids. V shed 4 bases and J shed 2 bases, with 7 bases lying between them. TCRdb reanalysed the reads using MiXCR and keeps one entry per CDR3 protein. The top ten clones hold roughly 20% of a sample with a few hundred thousand distinct CDR3 sequences, about 27% of them seen once. The clonotype comes from a human donor in good health (CMV status not recorded). Some clones in this sample may be carry-over from other donors' samples. The rearrangement links TRBV27 to TRBJ2-3, with D perhaps TRBD1 (5 bases). Sequenced material: cultured PBMCs, taken from culture after CMV antigen stimulation. CDR3 residues: CASSSRVTDTQYF. The CDR3 DNA reads TGTGCCAGCAGTTCCAGGGTCACAGATACGCAGTATTTT.